This T cell receptor (beta chain) emerged from a study of blood T cell repertoires in COVID-19. Looking at the study overall: Samples of COVID-19 (acute and convalescent) were obtained from the United States, Italy and Spain. T cells, B-cell-depleted T cells, or PBMCs provided the cDNA or gDNA that served as material.

The V gene's germline CDR1 is SGHRS and CDR2 YFSETQ. The CDR3 loop spans 16 amino acids. Trimming pared 0 bases from V and 1 base from J, leaving 10 bases between. In the authors' workflow: For nucleated cells, counts were estimated from reference gene primer amplification. Sequencing used immunoSEQ multiplex PCR; TCRdb keeps in-frame clones, though not all of them. The DNA gave D and trimming, while V, J and clone size come from that table. The profile shows about 59,000 clones, around 90% of them singletons. The V gene is TRBV5-1, the J gene TRBJ2-2; tentatively, D is TRBD1 (6 bases). Sequenced material: peripheral blood. The sequence came from an older man with acute or convalescent COVID-19. The CDR3 loop reads CASSLVPTGNTGELFF. DNA for the CDR3: TGCGCCAGCAGCTTGGTGCCGACAGGGAACACCGGGGAGCTGTTTTTT. The whole variable domain, remainder taken from reference TRBV5-1 and TRBJ2-2, is KAGVTQTPRYLIKTRGQQVTLSCSPISGHRSVSWYQQTPGQGLQFLFEYFSETQRNKGNFPGRFSGRQFSNSRSEMNVSTLELGDSALYLCASSLVPTGNTGELFFGEGSRLTVL.